The sequence of this TCR beta chain was determined in a study of T cell responses to AZD1222 COVID-19 vaccine. Study overall: Whether given at about 4 or about 12 weeks, second doses were pooled.

TCRdb's table, derived via immunoSEQ multiplex PCR, lists solely in-frame clones and lacks some. The profile shows about 140,000 clones, around nine tenths of them singletons. This receptor was identified in an adult in good health. The specimen was peripheral blood, collected on day 0 of AZD1222 vaccination.

This CDR3 is CASSKRQGGYTEAFF. CDR3 sequence (DNA): TGTGCCAGCAGTAAACGACAGGGAGGGTACACTGAAGCTTTCTTT. The V call is TRBV28, the J call TRBJ1-1; 7 bases fit TRBD1. CDR3 length equals 15 residues. The V and J ends lost 5 bases and 3 bases, in that order; junction bases with no gene match: 9. Germline values: CDR1 MDHEN, CDR2 SYDVKM.